These 21 T cell receptor beta chains share one sample of origin, sequenced in a study of PD-L1 blockade in urothelial cancer. TCRdb's copy holds only in-frame clones and misses some; the assay was immunoSEQ multiplex PCR. The sample carries about 50,000 clones, roughly 80% recorded once. Documented time point: pretreatment peripheral blood. Sequences were derived from PBMCs, sampled around atezolizumab (anti-PD-L1) treatment. Receptors originate from a man between 65 and 85 years old with urothelial cancer.

This clone was observed once. The J gene is TRBJ2-7, the V gene TRBV15; D is possibly TRBD1 (6 bases). Germline V gene sequence: CDR1 LNHNV, CDR2 YYDKDF (reference sequence). This CDR3 spans 15 amino acids. Trimming left V 1 base short and J 3 bases short, with 13 bases between. For the CDR3, the DNA is TGTGCCACCAGCAGAGGGGGGACACTAGACTACGAGCAGTACTTC. This gives the protein CATSRGGTLDYEQYF. The full variable domain, completed using reference TRBV15 and TRBJ2-7, is DAMVIQNPRYQVTQFGKPVTLSCSQTLNHNVMYWYQQKSSQAPKLLFHYYDKDFNNEADTPDNFQSRRPNTSFCFLDIRSPGLGDTAMYLCATSRGGTLDYEQYFGPGTRLTVT.

This chain links TRBV11-1 with TRBJ2-1; 9 nucleotides match TRBD2. Trimming cost V 5 bases and J 0 bases; bases outside gene matches: 2. This CDR3 comprises 15 residues. Looked up from germline, CDR1 is SGHAT and CDR2 is FQDESV (reference sequence). The DNA for the CDR3 is TGTGCCAGCAGCCTGACTAGCGGCTCCTACAATGAGCAGTTCTTC. As protein: CASSLTSGSYNEQFF.

The chain links TRBV7-6 to TRBJ2-2, with TRBD2 identical over 9 bases. CDR1 is SGHVS, CDR2 FNYEAQ, per germline. The CDR3 length is 15 residues. Trimming at V came to 6 bases and at J to 2 bases, leaving 4 bases not matched to a gene. The CDR3 protein is CASRASGVNTGELFF. In DNA, the CDR3 is TGTGCCAGCAGAGCTAGCGGGGTAAACACCGGGGAGCTGTTTTTT.

V and J are TRBV5-1 and TRBJ2-7, with 12 bases lining up with TRBD1. J gave up 7 bases and V 0 bases, and 8 bases lay outside the gene matches. Germline V lookup: CDR1 SGHRS, CDR2 YFSETQ. CDR3 length: 16 residues. CDR3 amino acids: CASSLAVGQGAGEQYF. The CDR3 DNA follows: TGCGCCAGCAGCTTGGCTGTGGGACAGGGGGCTGGTGAGCAGTACTTC.

The sample holds one count of this clone. J is TRBJ2-1 and V is TRBV25-1; D possibly corresponds to TRBD2 (6 bases). CDR1 MGHDK and CDR2 SYGVNS come from the germline V gene. The CDR3 covers 16 residues. V was shortened by 4 bases and J by 7 bases, with 20 bases between the two germline ends. CDR3 in amino acids: CASSAPRGGVGNEQFF. The CDR3 nucleotides are TGTGCCAGCAGTGCCCCCCGGGGAGGAGTGGGAAATGAGCAGTTCTTC.

This clone was observed a few times. In the same sample, other DNA sequences code for this CDR3. The chain is built from TRBV19 and TRBJ2-5; D not resolved. Trimming stripped 1 base from V and 5 bases from J, with 5 bases between. This CDR3 comprises 12 residues. The germline V gene encodes CDR1 LNHDA and CDR2 SQIVND (reference sequence). In nucleotides, the CDR3 is TGTGCCAGTAGTATAGCCGGGGAGACCCAGTACTTC. Protein product: CASSIAGETQYF.

The chain uses TRBV6-1 and TRBJ1-6; possible D gene TRBD1, 5 bases. This CDR3 has 14 amino acids. Trimming left V 7 bases short and J 1 base short, with 8 bases between. The germline V gene encodes CDR1 MNHNS and CDR2 SASEGT. This chain's CDR3 is CASTGRSYNSPLHF. The CDR3 nucleotides read TGTGCCAGCACAGGGAGGTCCTATAATTCACCCCTCCACTTT.

This sequence joins TRBV19 and TRBJ2-1; D is uncertain. The V gene's germline CDR1 is LNHDA and CDR2 SQIVND (reference sequence). The V end was cut by 1 base, the J end by 10 bases, with 11 bases between. There are 13 residues in the CDR3. The CDR3 DNA sequence: TGTGCCAGTAGTATAGGCCCAGCTAGGGAGCAGTTCTTC. Amino acid sequence: CASSIGPAREQFF.

This clone was seen once. The CDR3 here is CASSLSGDRGRSGELFF. The CDR3 DNA is TGTGCCAGCAGCTTGTCAGGGGACAGGGGGCGATCCGGGGAGCTGTTTTTT. The chain combines TRBV5-5 with TRBJ2-2; 12 bases are a match to TRBD1. Germline-derived CDR1 and CDR2 are SGHKS and YYEKEE (reference sequence). The CDR3 extends over 17 amino acids. The J segment lost 6 bases and the V segment lost 1 base, leaving 7 bases of the junction unmatched.

CDR3 DNA sequence: TGTGCCAGCAGCGACAAACAGGGGGCTAACACTGAAGCTTTCTTT. It specifies CASSDKQGANTEAFF. The V and J genes are TRBV11-2 and TRBJ1-1, with TRBD1 identical over 9 bases. The CDR3 has 15 amino acids. Trimming took 5 bases from V and 2 from J; bases not matched to a gene: 6. The germline V gene has CDR1 SGHAT and CDR2 FQNNGV.

The CDR3: CASSPRGGGGQPQHF. The DNA of the CDR3 is TGTGCCAGCAGTCCACGAGGGGGAGGGGGGCAGCCCCAGCATTTT. V usage is TRBV6-5 and J usage is TRBJ1-5, with D possibly matching TRBD1 (6 bases). The CDR3 consists of 15 residues. The V gene's germline CDR1 is MNHEY and CDR2 SVGAGI. The V end lost 5 bases, the J end lost 7 bases, and 18 bases lay between the germline ends.

The chain carries TRBV6-1 and TRBJ1-2; the D is unclear. CDR3 length: 15 amino acids. V shed 3 bases and J shed 0 bases, with 11 bases lying between them. In germline, CDR1 is MNHNS, CDR2 SASEGT. The DNA for the CDR3 is TGTGCCAGCAGTGATCGTCCAACTACTAACTATGGCTACACCTTC. Protein sequence: CASSDRPTTNYGYTF.

This clone was observed a single time. V usage is TRBV7-9 and J usage is TRBJ1-1; perhaps TRBD1 as D (5 bases). Trimming shortened V by 5 bases and J by 1 base, and 11 bases separated the two germline ends. Germline lookup yields CDR1 SEHNR and CDR2 FQNEAQ (reference sequence). The CDR3 consists of 14 residues. The CDR3 loop is CASSPHGQNTEAFF. DNA for the CDR3: TGTGCCAGCAGCCCCCACGGACAGAACACTGAAGCTTTCTTT.

This chain joins TRBV28 and TRBJ2-3, with 7 bases that match TRBD2. This CDR3 is 14 amino acids long. Germline V gives CDR1 MDHEN, CDR2 SYDVKM. The V gene end was trimmed by 8 bases and the J gene end by 0 bases; junction bases not matched to a gene: 5. As DNA, the CDR3 is TGTGCCAGCCGACCGGGGGGTAGCACAGATACGCAGTATTTT. Its translation is CASRPGGSTDTQYF.

This clone was counted once. The genes are TRBV4-3 and TRBJ2-2; a weak D match, TRBD2 (6 bases). The germline CDR1 and CDR2 sequences are LGHNA and YSLEER. Between the trimmed V and J ends, which lost 4 bases and 5 bases, there was a span of 14 bases. CDR3 length equals 15 residues. The CDR3 DNA sequence: TGCGCCAGCAGCCGAGGGAGGTCAGGGACCGGGGAGCTGTTTTTT. This gives the protein CASSRGRSGTGELFF.

The V call is TRBV29-1, the J call TRBJ2-3, with D possibly matching TRBD2 (5 bases). The CDR3 covers 15 residues. Germline assignment: CDR1 SQVTM and CDR2 ANQGSEA. V was trimmed by 1 base and J by 2 bases, leaving 13 bases between them. The CDR3 spells CSVEGFSGNTDTQYF. In DNA form, the CDR3 reads TGCAGCGTTGAAGGATTTTCGGGGAACACAGATACGCAGTATTTT.

This rearrangement joins TRBV19 to TRBJ2-2; D is uncertain. The ends were cut back, 0 bases at V and 6 bases at J, with 8 bases in the middle. Germline assignment: CDR1 LNHDA and CDR2 SQIVND (reference sequence). The CDR3 consists of 14 residues. CDR3 nucleotides: TGTGCCAGTAGTATAGAAGTGAGCGCCGGGGAGCTGTTTTTT. Its translation: CASSIEVSAGELFF.

This clone was seen once. The J gene is TRBJ2-7, the V gene TRBV11-2, with D possibly being TRBD1 (6 bases). CDR3 length: 15 amino acids. CDR1 is SGHAT, CDR2 FQNNGV, per germline. V dropped 1 base and J dropped 5 bases, with 15 bases sitting between them. In DNA, the CDR3 is TGTGCCAGCAGCTTAGCCCCCACAGGGATGGACGAGCAGTACTTC. Translating it yields CASSLAPTGMDEQYF.

The rearrangement links TRBV4-3 to TRBJ2-2; D gene unclear. Between the trimmed V and J ends, which lost 0 bases and 6 bases, there was a span of 8 bases. Germline CDR1 is LGHNA and CDR2 is YSLEER. The CDR3 consists of 14 residues. DNA for the CDR3: TGCGCCAGCAGCCAAGATCGGGTACCCGGGGAGCTGTTTTTT. Translating gives CASSQDRVPGELFF.

The V and J genes are TRBV4-3 and TRBJ2-3; 7 bases line up with TRBD2. The CDR3 extends over 17 amino acids. Germline CDR1 and CDR2: LGHNA and YSLEER. V dropped 1 base and J dropped 2; count of bases not matched to a gene: 9. DNA for the CDR3: TGCGCCAGCAGCCAAGGGAGGGCGGGAGCGATCACAGATACGCAGTATTTT. It codes for CASSQGRAGAITDTQYF.

The gene calls are TRBV5-4 and TRBJ1-1; perhaps TRBD1 as D (5 bases). Germline V gives CDR1 SGHNT, CDR2 YYREEE (reference sequence). The V end was cut by 4 bases, the J end by 4 bases, with 14 bases between. This CDR3 region has 14 residues. CDR3 bases: TGTGCCAGCAGCGAATCTAGGGGTGTCACTGAAGCTTTCTTT. Translated, it gives CASSESRGVTEAFF.